This T cell receptor beta chain was obtained from a study of blood T cell repertoires in COVID-19. Libraries were prepared by immunoSEQ multiplex PCR; TCRdb keeps only in-frame clonotypes and omits some of them. The data contain under 250,000 clones, around 90% of them singletons. This CDR3 region has 18 residues. CDR1 and CDR2 from the germline V gene are MGHRA and YSYEKL. Trimming cost V 1 base and J 0 bases, with 15 bases left between them. Sample: peripheral blood. This receptor was taken from a man aged 30 to 45 with acute or convalescent COVID-19. The chain uses TRBV4-1 and TRBJ1-4, with D hard to call. The CDR3 region is CASSQGPRTFATNEKLFF. The CDR3 DNA is TGCGCCAGCAGCCAAGGCCCCCGCACTTTTGCAACTAATGAAAAACTGTTTTTT.